The rows below give T cell receptor beta chains drawn from one sample of a study of OX40 agonist ivuxolimab in advanced cancers. Repertoires were generated with immunoSEQ multiplex PCR, while TCRdb's copy carries only in-frame clones and drops some. The sample includes some 64,000 clones, 87% seen only once; the top ten take around 0.8%. The sequencing here drew on CD4+ or CD8+ T cells sorted from blood, taken in a trial of the OX40 agonist ivuxolimab. These receptors originate from an adult with an advanced solid tumor such as melanoma, head and neck, liver or kidney cancer. Both conserved end residues are part of each CDR3. D genes are given only for firm matches. Not all rows give a size; the values are once, few, many and, for expanded clones, a class.

V	D	size	J	CDR3	DNA
TRBV30	-	-	TRBJ1-3	CAWRSSGNTIYF	TGTGCCTGGAGGAGCTCTGGAAACACCATATATTTT
TRBV6-5	-	-	TRBJ1-1	CASSRGRNTEAFF	TGTGCCAGCAGTAGGGGTCGGAACACTGAAGCTTTCTTT
TRBV7-9	-	-	TRBJ2-7	CASSPDSGPYEQYF	TGTGCCAGCAGCCCGGACAGCGGTCCCTACGAGCAGTACTTC
TRBV5-4	TRBD1	-	TRBJ1-1	CASSLEAGGHGTEAFF	TGTGCCAGCAGCTTGGAGGCAGGGGGACATGGCACTGAAGCTTTCTTT
TRBV5-5	-	-	TRBJ1-1	CASSPTWGNTEAFF	TGTGCCAGCAGCCCCACTTGGGGGAACACTGAAGCTTTCTTT
TRBV6-5	-	-	TRBJ1-2	CASTKGTWGYYGYTF	TGTGCCAGCACCAAGGGCACGTGGGGGTACTATGGCTACACCTTC
TRBV27	-	-	TRBJ1-5	CASSLFGGEAASQPQHF	TGTGCCAGCAGTTTGTTTGGGGGCGAGGCGGCGAGCCAGCCCCAGCATTTT
TRBV18	TRBD1	-	TRBJ1-2	CASSPSPGTGGAVDGYTF	TGTGCCAGCTCCCCGTCCCCCGGGACAGGGGGCGCAGTGGATGGCTACACCTTC
TRBV11-1	TRBD2	few	TRBJ2-3	CASSSGTSGSTDTQYF	TGTGCCAGCAGCTCAGGGACTAGCGGCAGCACAGATACGCAGTATTTT
TRBV6-1	-	once	TRBJ1-3	CASSATFSGNTIYF	TGTGCCAGCAGTGCGACATTCTCTGGAAACACCATATATTTT
TRBV29-1	TRBD2	few	TRBJ2-3	CSAGTSGGSTDTQYF	TGCAGCGCGGGGACTAGCGGGGGGAGCACAGATACGCAGTATTTT
TRBV30	-	-	TRBJ2-7	CAWRGRRQMIDEQYF	TGTGCCTGGAGGGGTAGGAGACAGATGATCGACGAGCAGTACTTC
TRBV5-5	-	few	TRBJ2-3	CASNREWGTDTQYF	TGTGCCAGTAACAGGGAGTGGGGCACAGATACGCAGTATTTT
TRBV30	-	few	TRBJ1-1	CAMGAMNTEAFF	TGTGCCATGGGCGCCATGAACACTGAAGCTTTCTTT
TRBV5-1	-	-	TRBJ1-4	CASSLGQHNEKLFF	TGCGCCAGCAGCTTGGGGCAGCATAATGAAAAACTGTTTTTT
TRBV27	-	once	TRBJ2-1	CASSQGYNEQFF	TGTGCCAGCAGTCAGGGGTACAATGAGCAGTTCTTC
TRBV18	TRBD2	-	TRBJ2-7	CASSLTSGRVGEQYF	TGTGCCAGCTCACTAACTAGCGGGAGAGTTGGCGAGCAGTACTTC
TRBV6-5	-	-	TRBJ2-7	CASSSGGLDYEQYF	TGTGCCAGCAGTTCCGGGGGGCTAGATTACGAGCAGTACTTC
TRBV5-6	TRBD2	few	TRBJ2-7	CASSFSGSIYEQYF	TGTGCCAGCAGCTTTAGCGGGAGTATCTACGAGCAGTACTTC
TRBV7-2	-	-	TRBJ2-5	CASSFQPGVQETQYF	TGTGCCAGCAGCTTTCAACCGGGAGTACAAGAGACCCAGTACTTC
TRBV2	TRBD2	-	TRBJ2-1	CAEGLAGEGEQFF	TGTGCCGAGGGACTAGCGGGAGAGGGTGAGCAGTTCTTC
TRBV5-4	-	-	TRBJ1-3	CASSLGLSGNTIYF	TGTGCCAGCAGCTTGGGGCTCTCTGGAAACACCATATATTTT
TRBV5-1	TRBD2	-	TRBJ2-1	CASSSGTSGGNEQFF	TGCGCCAGCAGCTCGGGGACTAGCGGGGGTAATGAGCAGTTCTTC
TRBV5-1	TRBD1	-	TRBJ1-1	CASSNGQGAAEAFF	TGCGCCAGCAGCAATGGACAGGGGGCCGCTGAAGCTTTCTTT
TRBV30	TRBD1	-	TRBJ2-5	CAWNDRGRETQYF	TGTGCCTGGAATGACAGGGGGCGAGAGACCCAGTACTTC
TRBV2	-	-	TRBJ1-5	CASRTPPLGSRGSQPQHF	TGTGCCAGCAGGACACCGCCTCTAGGAAGCAGGGGAAGTCAGCCCCAGCATTTT
TRBV9	-	-	TRBJ1-4	CASSSPGALNEKLFF	TGTGCCAGCAGCTCCCCCGGGGCACTTAATGAAAAACTGTTTTTT
TRBV2	TRBD1	-	TRBJ1-4	CASTGPGQVNEKLFF	TGTGCCAGCACCGGGCCCGGACAGGTTAATGAAAAACTGTTTTTT
TRBV6-5	-	-	TRBJ2-1	CASSYRGSSYNEQFF	TGTGCCAGCAGTTACAGGGGTAGCTCCTACAATGAGCAGTTCTTC
TRBV19	-	-	TRBJ1-5	CASSIPDRPQHF	TGTGCCAGTAGTATACCGGACAGACCCCAGCATTTT
TRBV7-8	-	-	TRBJ1-4	CASSLAGRYNEKLFF	TGTGCCAGCAGCTTAGCGGGGCGGTATAATGAAAAACTGTTTTTT
TRBV18	-	-	TRBJ1-1	CASSPMEGQAAFF	TGTGCCAGCTCACCAATGGAGGGCCAGGCGGCTTTCTTT
TRBV19	-	-	TRBJ2-7	CASRVAPGPYEQYF	TGTGCCAGTAGGGTGGCCCCTGGCCCCTACGAGCAGTACTTC
TRBV6-6	-	-	TRBJ2-7	CASSLGQYYEQYF	TGTGCCAGCAGTTTAGGACAGTACTACGAGCAGTACTTC
TRBV6-1	TRBD2	-	TRBJ2-7	CASSLGTSVYEQYF	TGTGCCAGCAGTCTCGGGACTAGCGTATACGAGCAGTACTTC
TRBV28	TRBD1	few	TRBJ2-7	CASSLSLRRGSYEQYF	TGTGCCAGCAGTTTAAGTCTCCGCAGGGGGTCCTACGAGCAGTACTTC
TRBV5-1	-	-	TRBJ2-5	CASSSAIGGRGETQYF	TGCGCCAGCAGCTCCGCTATCGGGGGGCGCGGGGAGACCCAGTACTTC
TRBV5-6	TRBD1	-	TRBJ2-2	CASSMDRRNTGELFF	TGTGCCAGCAGCATGGACAGGCGCAACACCGGGGAGCTGTTTTTT
TRBV7-9	TRBD1	-	TRBJ2-5	CASTPTGQGGETQYF	TGTGCCAGCACCCCTACAGGACAGGGGGGAGAGACCCAGTACTTC
TRBV10-3	-	-	TRBJ1-5	CAISDATGNNQPQHF	TGTGCCATCAGTGATGCTACGGGGAACAATCAGCCCCAGCATTTT
TRBV5-4	TRBD1	-	TRBJ1-2	CASSLIGSGTGDTF	TGTGCCAGCAGCTTGATCGGGTCTGGGACAGGGGACACCTTC
TRBV2	-	-	TRBJ2-3	CASSYSSDTQYF	TGTGCCAGCAGTTACTCGTCAGATACGCAGTATTTT
TRBV5-1	-	-	TRBJ2-3	CASSGGERDTQYF	TGCGCCAGCAGCGGCGGAGAGAGAGATACGCAGTATTTT
TRBV5-4	-	-	TRBJ1-1	CASSPGHQNTEAFF	TGTGCCAGCAGCCCCGGACACCAGAACACTGAAGCTTTCTTT
TRBV30	-	-	TRBJ1-1	CAWVSIGQYMNTEAFF	TGTGCCTGGGTTTCTATTGGACAGTATATGAACACTGAAGCTTTCTTT
TRBV2	-	once	TRBJ2-1	CASSFDVYNEQFF	TGTGCCAGCAGTTTCGACGTCTACAATGAGCAGTTCTTC
TRBV18	TRBD1	-	TRBJ1-2	CASSPGTVEGYTF	TGTGCCAGCTCACCGGGGACAGTCGAAGGCTACACCTTC
TRBV9	-	-	TRBJ1-1	CASSVVGGSNTEAFF	TGTGCCAGCAGCGTAGTCGGGGGTTCTAACACTGAAGCTTTCTTT
TRBV27	TRBD2	-	TRBJ2-3	CASSLRPSGRTDTQYF	TGTGCCAGCAGTTTAAGGCCTAGCGGGCGCACAGATACGCAGTATTTT
TRBV5-1	TRBD1	-	TRBJ1-4	CASSKGQGNEKLFF	TGCGCCAGCAGCAAAGGACAGGGTAATGAAAAACTGTTTTTT
TRBV6-6	TRBD1	-	TRBJ1-5	CASNIQGWNQPQHF	TGTGCCAGCAATATACAGGGGTGGAATCAGCCCCAGCATTTT
TRBV11-3	-	-	TRBJ1-1	CASSLDSRPNTEAFF	TGTGCCAGCAGCTTAGACTCCAGACCGAACACTGAAGCTTTCTTT
TRBV20-1	TRBD1	-	TRBJ2-5	CSRQGQETQYF	TGCAGCCGACAGGGCCAAGAGACCCAGTACTTC
TRBV6-1	-	once	TRBJ1-3	CASSDQSGNTIYF	TGTGCCAGCAGTGACCAGTCTGGAAACACCATATATTTT
TRBV7-8	-	few	TRBJ2-7	CASSFEGGGYEQYF	TGTGCCAGCAGCTTCGAGGGGGGCGGCTACGAGCAGTACTTC
TRBV6-1	-	-	TRBJ1-5	CASRGGDASNQPQHF	TGTGCCAGTCGGGGGGGGGACGCTAGCAATCAGCCCCAGCATTTT